The present TCR beta chain was sequenced within a study of blood T cell repertoires in COVID-19. Study at large: Sources were T cells, B-cell-depleted T cells, or PBMCs; the material itself was cDNA or gDNA.

Measured with immunoSEQ multiplex PCR; TCRdb has only the in-frame clones, and not every one. Of some 110,000 clones in the sample, about 85% are singletons; the top ten hold roughly 1.4%. The source of this sequence is a man aged 35-49 years with acute or convalescent COVID-19. Sample: peripheral blood.

The CDR3 here is CASSLMGSYGYTF. CDR3 DNA: TGTGCCAGCAGCTTGATGGGGAGCTATGGCTACACCTTC. The rearrangement joins TRBV5-5 to TRBJ1-2, with no clear D. The germline gives CDR1 SGHKS, CDR2 YYEKEE (reference sequence). The CDR3 spans 13 residues. Trimming left V 1 base short and J 4 bases short, with 8 bases between. The full variable domain, completed using reference TRBV5-5 and TRBJ1-2, is DAGVTQSPTHLIKTRGQQVTLRCSPISGHKSVSWYQQVLGQGPQFIFQYYEKEERGRGNFPDRFSARQFPNYSSELNVNALLLGDSALYLCASSLMGSYGYTFGSGTRLTVV.